A single TCR beta chain is shown here with its context. Terminally differentiated effector memory CD45RA+ cells were excluded from the naive CD8 cells, which were CD45RO-negative and positively selected for CCR7. Donors included only healthy HIV-negative adults lacking recent acute infections or vaccinations. The donors, all of them Caucasian adults, lived in Nashville, Tennessee. Every subset had its genomic DNA shared out evenly among several immunoSEQ plates. Sequenced by immunoSEQ multiplex PCR; TCRdb stores in-frame clones only, minus some. Here the sample spans around 600,000 clones, roughly 98% being singletons. The V end lost 1 base, the J end lost 14 bases, and 15 bases lay between the germline ends. Per the germline V gene, CDR1 is LNHDA and CDR2 is SQIVND (reference sequence). The CDR3 has 13 amino acids. The data were taken from a study of shared clonotypes between healthy human individuals. Study-wide context: CD4 naive and CD4 memory each took three plates per donor, while CD8 naive took two and CD8 memory one.

Sequencing was performed on naive CD8+ T cells sorted from blood. The TCR originated in a man aged 25-40 years in good health. J is TRBJ1-5 and V is TRBV19; maybe TRBD1 (5 bases). CDR3: CASSIVDGGEEHF. The CDR3 DNA sequence: TGTGCCAGTAGTATAGTGGACGGGGGAGAGGAGCATTTT.